This T cell receptor beta chain was documented in a study of Graves' ophthalmopathy and Graves' hyperthyroidism. No donor had other autoimmune disease, uncontrolled infection, pregnancy or lactation. The TCR beta CDR3 regions underwent amplification from RNA transcripts. HTBI primers were employed in first-round RT-PCR, then a second-round multiplex PCR followed. Via MiXCR, TCRdb re-called the multiplex PCR reads, giving one row per CDR3 protein. The sample lists about 400,000 distinct CDR3 sequences; more than 20% were seen once. The germline V gene has CDR1 MNHEY and CDR2 SMNVEV (reference sequence). This CDR3 has 14 residues. Trimming removed 6 bases at V and 5 bases at J, with 16 bases between.

Sequencing used peripheral blood. The rearrangement uses TRBV27 and TRBJ1-2; D is possibly TRBD1 (5 bases). This TCR came from a woman aged 18-30 years with stable Graves' hyperthyroidism. The CDR3 DNA sequence: TGTGCCAGCAGCGGGGGTCTCATGGGGTATGGCTACACCTTC. It is translated as CASSGGLMGYGYTF.